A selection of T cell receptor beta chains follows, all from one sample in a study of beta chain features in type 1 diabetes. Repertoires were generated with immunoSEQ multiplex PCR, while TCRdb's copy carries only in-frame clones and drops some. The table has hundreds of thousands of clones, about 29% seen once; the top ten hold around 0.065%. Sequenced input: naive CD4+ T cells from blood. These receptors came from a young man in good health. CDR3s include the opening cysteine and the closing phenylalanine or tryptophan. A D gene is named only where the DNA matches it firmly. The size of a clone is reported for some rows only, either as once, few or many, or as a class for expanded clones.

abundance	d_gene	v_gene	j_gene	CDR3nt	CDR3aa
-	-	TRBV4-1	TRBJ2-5	TGCGCCAGCAGCCCCTGGGGTCAAGAGACCCAGTACTTC	CASSPWGQETQYF
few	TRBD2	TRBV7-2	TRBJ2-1	TGTGCCAGCACCTTACCTACGGTACTAGCGGAGAATGAGCAGTTCTTC	CASTLPTVLAENEQFF
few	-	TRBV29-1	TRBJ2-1	TGCAGCGTTGATGAGCGGACAAACAATGAGCAGTTCTTC	CSVDERTNNEQFF
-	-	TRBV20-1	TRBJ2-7	TGCAGTGCTAGTGGGTACGAGCAGTACTTC	CSASGYEQYF
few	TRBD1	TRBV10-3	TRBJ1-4	TGTGCCATCAGTGAATCAGGGGGCGATGAAAAACTGTTTTTT	CAISESGGDEKLFF
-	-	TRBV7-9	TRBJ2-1	TGTGCCAGCAGCCAAGAAGAACTAGCTGGGGACAATGAGCAGTTCTTC	CASSQEELAGDNEQFF
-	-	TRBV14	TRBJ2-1	TGTGCCAGCAGCCAAGAAGGCAGGGGACCTAACAATGAGCAGTTCTTC	CASSQEGRGPNNEQFF
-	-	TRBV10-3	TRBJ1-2	TGTGCCATCAGTGCTGACTCCTATGGCTACACCTTC	CAISADSYGYTF
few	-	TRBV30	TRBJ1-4	TGTGCCTGGAGTCCCAACACCTCAACTAATGAAAAACTGTTTTTT	CAWSPNTSTNEKLFF
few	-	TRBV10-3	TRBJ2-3	TGTGCCATCAGTGAGTCGCGGCTTGGGAGCACAGATACGCAGTATTTT	CAISESRLGSTDTQYF
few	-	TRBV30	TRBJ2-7	TGTGCCTGGAGTCGGAGGTCAGAGCAGTACTTC	CAWSRRSEQYF
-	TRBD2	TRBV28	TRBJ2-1	TGTGCCAGCAGTTGGCTAAGGGCTGCGGGAGGCAAGCAGTTCTTC	CASSWLRAAGGKQFF